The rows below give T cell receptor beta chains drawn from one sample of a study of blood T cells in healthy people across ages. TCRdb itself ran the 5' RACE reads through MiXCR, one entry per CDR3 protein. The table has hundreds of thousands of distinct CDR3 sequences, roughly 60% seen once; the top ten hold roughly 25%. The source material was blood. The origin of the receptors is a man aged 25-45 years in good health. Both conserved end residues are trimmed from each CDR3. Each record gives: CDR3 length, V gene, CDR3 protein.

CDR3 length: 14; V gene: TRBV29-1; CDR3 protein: SGKDTAGPSTDTQY
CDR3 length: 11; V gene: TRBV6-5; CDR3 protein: ASSYGDRGEQY
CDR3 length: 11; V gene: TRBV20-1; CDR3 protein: SAEHPGDYGYT
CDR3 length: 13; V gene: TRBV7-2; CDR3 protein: ASSLGSGGTDTQY
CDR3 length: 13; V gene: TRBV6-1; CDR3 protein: ASNSQGGSYNEQF
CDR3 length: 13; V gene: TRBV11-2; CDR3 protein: ASSLGSAPMNGQF
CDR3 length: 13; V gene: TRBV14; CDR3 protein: ASSQEISIQETQY
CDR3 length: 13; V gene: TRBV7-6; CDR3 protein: ASSEQGKNTDTQY
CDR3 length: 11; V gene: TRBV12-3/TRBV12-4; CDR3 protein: ASSADRVNEQY
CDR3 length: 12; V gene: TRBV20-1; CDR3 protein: SASGRGAYNEQF
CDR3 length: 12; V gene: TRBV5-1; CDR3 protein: ASSLQGIEEKLF
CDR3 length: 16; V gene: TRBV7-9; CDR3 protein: ASSLAGADRHNNSPLH
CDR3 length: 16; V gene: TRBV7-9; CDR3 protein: ASSTGTSGEILDNEQF
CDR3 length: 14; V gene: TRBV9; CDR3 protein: ASSVVGTGYTGELF
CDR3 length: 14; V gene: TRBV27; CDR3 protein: ASSLSAGQVFGGYT
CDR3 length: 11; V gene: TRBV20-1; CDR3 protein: SARLGGRETQY
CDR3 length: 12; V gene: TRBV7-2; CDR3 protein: ASSLLGPGNIQY